This TCR beta chain comes out of a study of cytomegalovirus exposure and HLA in healthy donors. Study-level information: Across 300 to 400 genotyped donors, over 70% landed in the Caucasian-associated ancestry cluster. Regarding the study as a whole: Some V segments, including TRBV6-2 and TRBV6-3, were excluded as indistinguishable. Later examination showed HLA-associated TCR beta chains had greater clonal expansion than equally common others.

Both 60 Vbeta primers and 13 Jbeta primers went into the PCR. TCRdb keeps only in-frame clones here, not all; method: immunoSEQ multiplex PCR. This table has under 130,000 clones, 60% to 85% appearing once. The CDR3 covers 14 residues. Germline loops: CDR1 SNHLY, CDR2 FYNNEI. V trimming: 6 bases; J trimming: 5 bases; junction bases outside the gene matches: 4. As to this clone: Its antigen is not known.

The receptor's source is a female donor in good health and CMV-seropositive. The rearrangement uses TRBV2 and TRBJ2-5, with 12 bases fitting TRBD2. Sequencing was carried out using PBMCs. The CDR3 nucleotides read TGTGCCAGCAGACTAGCGGGAGGTGGGGAGACCCAGTACTTC. Translation gives CASRLAGGGETQYF.